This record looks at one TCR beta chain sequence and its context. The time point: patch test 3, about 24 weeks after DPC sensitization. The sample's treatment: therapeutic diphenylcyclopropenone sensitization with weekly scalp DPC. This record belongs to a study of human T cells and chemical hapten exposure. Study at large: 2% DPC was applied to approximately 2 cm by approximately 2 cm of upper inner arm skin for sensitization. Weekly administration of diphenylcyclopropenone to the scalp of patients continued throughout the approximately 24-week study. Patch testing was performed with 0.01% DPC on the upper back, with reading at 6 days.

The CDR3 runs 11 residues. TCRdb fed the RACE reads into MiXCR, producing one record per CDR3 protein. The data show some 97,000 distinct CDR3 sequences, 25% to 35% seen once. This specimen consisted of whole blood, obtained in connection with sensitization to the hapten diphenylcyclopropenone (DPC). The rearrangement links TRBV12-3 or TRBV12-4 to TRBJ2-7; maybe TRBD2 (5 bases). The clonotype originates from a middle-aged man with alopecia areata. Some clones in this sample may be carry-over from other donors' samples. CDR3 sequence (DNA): TGTGTCGGGGAATGTGTGGACGAGCAGTACTTC. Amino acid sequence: CVGECVDEQYF.